The TCR beta chain under discussion was sequenced for a study of blood T cell repertoires in COVID-19. Study context: Researchers got acute and convalescent COVID-19 samples from the United States, Italy and Spain.

Using immunoSEQ multiplex PCR, the repertoire was profiled, and TCRdb retains in-frame clones only, with some absent. The sample records approximately 150,000 clones, roughly four fifths being singletons. Assignments of participants to cohorts depended upon their own reported clinical history. Trimming stripped 6 bases from V and 6 bases from J, with 20 bases between. The CDR3 extends over 15 amino acids. The germline CDR1 and CDR2 sequences are LNHDA and SQIVND (reference sequence). Sequenced: PBMCs or T cells enriched from blood (not recorded which). The TCR originated in a man aged 35 to 55 with acute COVID-19. The chain links TRBV19 to TRBJ1-2; D not certain. CDR3 sequence reads: CASSPGSGRWNGYTF. The CDR3 region has the DNA TGTGCCAGTAGCCCGGGATCGGGGAGATGGAATGGCTACACCTTC.